Described below is a single T cell receptor (beta chain) sequence and its context. This CDR3 has 14 residues. Per the germline V gene, CDR1 is SGHTA and CDR2 is FQGNSA. Unmatched junction bases numbered 5, after V lost 5 bases and J lost 3 bases. This sample was included in a study of blood T cell repertoires in COVID-19. Produced via immunoSEQ multiplex PCR; TCRdb's table is partial and in-frame only. The data hold some 110,000 clones, with 60% to 80% observed a single time. Specimen: peripheral blood. This chain connects TRBV7-2 to TRBJ2-5; 8 bases align to TRBD2. The sequence was collected from a man older than 75 with COVID-19, enrolled during active disease. The CDR3 DNA follows: TGTGCCAGCAGCAGCGGGAGCACTAAAGAGACCCAGTACTTC. It translates to CASSSGSTKETQYF. Supplemented by reference TRBV7-2 and TRBJ2-5, the full variable domain reads GAGVSQSPSNKVTEKGKDVELRCDPISGHTALYWYRQSLGQGLEFLIYFQGNSAPDKSGLPSDRFSAERTGGSVSTLTIQRTQQEDSAVYLCASSSGSTKETQYFGPGTRLLVL.